This TCR beta chain was sequenced for a study of T-cell memory formation after mild COVID-19 (dated by TCRdb to the early 2020s). With respect to the entire study: TCR sequence clusters from the two donors were largely donor specific. T-cell clones expanding and contracting after mild COVID-19 in a couple of donors were tracked by longitudinal TCRalpha and TCRbeta repertoire sequencing. Two young, previously healthy adult volunteers, one female and one male, were included in the cohort. What the authors observed across the whole study: Contracting CD4+ clones were located mainly in the CM and EM memory subsets, whereas CD8+ clones were found to be enriched in EMRA. SARS-CoV-2 specificity was not confirmed for the second-wave clones peaking on day 37. Only two mild cases were covered in the study, and larger cohorts including severe cases with pre-infection samples were considered necessary. Balanced CD4/CD8 phenotypes were observed for clones contracting from day 15 to 85, whereas a bias towards CD4+ was observed for a second wave of clones expanding from day 15 to 37. Some responding clones were detected in pre-infection memory, suggesting pre-existing cross-reactive memory T cells joined the SARS-CoV-2 response.

This clonotype was detected only a few times. Its specific antigen is unknown. Nothing much larger sits one base from this clone, and base qualities are not available. For sequencing, an Illumina NovaSeq 6000 was employed. TCRalpha and TCRbeta cDNA libraries were built by 5'RACE with constant-segment primers, adding sample barcodes and unique molecular identifiers. RNA was extracted from every sample with Trizol reagent. Libraries were amplified in two PCR steps, with a second sample barcode and Illumina TruSeq adapters added in the second step. The libraries were sequenced on an Illumina NovaSeq using 2 x 150 bp paired-end reads. As for the authors' bioinformatics: Reads were demultiplexed and collapsed into UMI-guided consensus sequences with migec v1.2.7. Using mixcr v2.1.11, UMI consensuses were aligned to TRA and TRB V and J templates and then assembled into clonotypes. A clonotype was counted as expanded or contracted only when both edgeR and NoisET called the clonotype significant, with the noise models trained on biological replicates. edgeR calls used a false discovery rate-adjusted p below 0.01 and a log2 fold-change threshold of 1. As an exploratory analysis of dynamics, PCA with hierarchical clustering was applied to max-normalized trajectories of the 1000 most abundant clonotypes. Separately sequenced CD4+ and CD8+ repertoires were used to assign a CD4 or CD8 phenotype to each responding clone. Using fastp trimming at Q25 and MiXCR clonotype assembly, TCRdb reanalyzed the public sequencing data and kept in-frame beta chains. Here each entry gathers all rows of one CDR3 protein and keeps the most common genes and DNA. TCRdb's processing, not the authors', yielded these V and J calls. In all, the sample holds approximately 350,000 distinct CDR3 sequences, and 25% to 30% of those were seen once. The top ten clonotypes cover approximately 15% of the sample.

Ficoll-Paque density gradient centrifugation was the method used to isolate PBMCs. This clonotype was sampled from an adult woman who had mild COVID-19 (a few samples of this study predate the infection). The sample titles of this study are shuffled in the database, so cell type and time point are left out; the donor was told from shared clones. The sample consisted of PBMCs or a T cell subset sorted from them (not recorded which).

The DNA sequence is given as TGTGCCAGCAGCTTCGGACTAGCGGGGTGGGGAGACACCGGGGAGCTGTTTTTT. Translated, this gives CASSFGLAGWGDTGELFF. The V and J segments used are TRBV7-2 and TRBJ2-2, with 12 bases aligning to TRBD2. Germline trimming amounts to 3 bases on V and 3 bases on J, with 8 as the count of junction bases outside the gene matches. CDR1 and CDR2, per the germline V gene, are SGHTA and FQGNSA. The CDR3 has 18 amino acids, counting the end cysteine and phenylalanine. The CDR3 DNA has 54 bases and is translated from base 1.